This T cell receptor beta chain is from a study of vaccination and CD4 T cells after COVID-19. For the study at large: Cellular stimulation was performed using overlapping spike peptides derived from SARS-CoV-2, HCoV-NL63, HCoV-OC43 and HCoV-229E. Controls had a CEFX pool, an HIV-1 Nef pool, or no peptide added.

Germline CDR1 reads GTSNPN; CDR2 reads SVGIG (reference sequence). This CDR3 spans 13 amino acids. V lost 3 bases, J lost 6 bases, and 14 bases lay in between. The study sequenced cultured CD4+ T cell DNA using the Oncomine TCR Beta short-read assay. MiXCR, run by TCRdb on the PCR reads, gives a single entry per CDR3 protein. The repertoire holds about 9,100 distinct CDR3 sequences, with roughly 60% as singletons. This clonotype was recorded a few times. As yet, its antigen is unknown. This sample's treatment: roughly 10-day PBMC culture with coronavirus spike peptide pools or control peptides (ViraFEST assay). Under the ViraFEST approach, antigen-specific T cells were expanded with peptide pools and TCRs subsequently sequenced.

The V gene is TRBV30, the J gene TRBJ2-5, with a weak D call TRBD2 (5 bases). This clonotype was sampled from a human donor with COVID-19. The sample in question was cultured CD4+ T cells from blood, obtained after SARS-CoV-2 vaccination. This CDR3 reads CAWSDGAAKTQYF. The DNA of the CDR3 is TGTGCCTGGAGCGATGGAGCGGCAAAGACCCAGTACTTC.